These 6 T cell receptor beta chains share one sample of origin, sequenced in a study of blood T cell repertoires in COVID-19. The method was immunoSEQ multiplex PCR; TCRdb's version includes in-frame clones alone and lacks a portion of them. The repertoire holds approximately 240,000 clones, with more than 80% as singletons. The specimen sequenced was peripheral blood. These receptors were obtained from a human donor in a cohort sampled during active COVID-19.

The chain links TRBV7-9 to TRBJ1-2; D is uncertain. V lost 2 bases to trimming and J lost 1 base, with 11 bases between them. The CDR3 has 15 amino acids. Germline-derived CDR1 and CDR2 are SEHNR and FQNEAQ (reference sequence). The CDR3 coding sequence is TGTGCCAGCAGCTTACCGACGGGAGGTAACTATGGCTACACCTTC. Translation: CASSLPTGGNYGYTF. Supplemented by reference TRBV7-9 and TRBJ1-2, the full variable domain reads DTGVSQNPRHKITKRGQNVTFRCDPISEHNRLYWYRQTLGQGPEFLTYFQNEAQLEKSRLLSDRFSAERPKGSFSTLEIQRTEQGDSAMYLCASSLPTGGNYGYTFGSGTRLTVV.

The chain is built from TRBV2 and TRBJ1-4; D perhaps matches TRBD1 (5 bases). V was cut by 5 bases and J by 8 bases, with 15 bases left in between. The CDR3 is 14 amino acids. Germline CDR1 and CDR2: SNHLY and FYNNEI. The CDR3 coding sequence is TGTGCCAGCAGTCCTGGGCCTCCAGGGGAAAAACTGTTTTTT. Residues: CASSPGPPGEKLFF. Full variable domain (remainder filled in from reference TRBV2 and TRBJ1-4): EPEVTQTPSHQVTQMGQEVILRCVPISNHLYFYWYRQILGQKVEFLVSFYNNEISEKSEIFDDQFSVERPDGSNFTLKIRSTKLEDSAMYFCASSPGPPGEKLFFGSGTQLSVL.

The V gene is TRBV3-1 (or the pseudogene TRBV3-2), the J gene TRBJ2-5; 8 nucleotides match TRBD1. The germline CDR1 and CDR2 sequences are LGHDT and YNNKEL (reference sequence). The V segment lost 5 bases and the J segment 4 bases; nucleotides outside the gene matches: 15. The CDR3 is 17 amino acids. In DNA, the CDR3 is TGTGCCAGCAGCAACCACCTCAGGCTTGACAGGGGAGAGACCCAGTACTTC. The encoded protein is CASSNHLRLDRGETQYF.

The chain has TRBV7-6 and TRBJ1-4; D perhaps matches TRBD1 (6 bases). Trimming left V 4 bases short and J 3 bases short, with 12 bases between. Germline CDR1 is SGHVS and CDR2 is FNYEAQ. CDR3 length: 15 amino acids. The CDR3: CASSSWGGANEKLFF. The CDR3 DNA reads TGTGCCAGCAGCTCATGGGGGGGCGCTAATGAAAAACTGTTTTTT.

As to this clone: Different DNA sequences within this sample yield the same CDR3. V and J are TRBV15 and TRBJ2-1, with 8 bases that match TRBD1. The CDR3 length is 15 residues. In germline, CDR1 is LNHNV, CDR2 YYDKDF (reference sequence). The ends lost 1 base at V and 4 bases at J; junction bases unmatched: 3. The CDR3, as DNA: TGTGCCACCAGCAGAGGCCAGGGGGCTTACAATGAGCAGTTCTTC. This translates into CATSRGQGAYNEQFF.

The V and J genes are TRBV5-6 and TRBJ2-6; D gene uncertain. V dropped 4 bases and J dropped 0 bases, with 11 bases sitting between them. CDR3 length equals 16 residues. From germline, CDR1 is SGHDT and CDR2 YYEEEE. Here the CDR3 reads CASSHGAFSGANVLTF. CDR3 coding DNA: TGTGCCAGCAGCCACGGTGCGTTCTCTGGGGCCAACGTCCTGACTTTC.